The TCR beta chain described here comes from a study of T cells in Graves' hyperthyroidism and ophthalmopathy. This clonotype was counted between two and nine times. RNA transcripts yielded amplified TCR beta CDR3 regions. First-round RT-PCR of the TCR CDR3 relied on the HTBI primer set. TCRdb reanalysed the multiplex PCR reads using MiXCR and keeps one entry per CDR3 protein. The sample lists approximately 520,000 distinct CDR3 sequences; roughly 20% were seen once. This clonotype originated in a young man with Graves' hyperthyroidism. Material for sequencing was blood.

CDR3 residues: CATASGAGTGELFF. The DNA for the CDR3 is TGTGCCACCGCCTCAGGGGCCGGCACCGGGGAGCTGTTTTTT. The chain joins TRBV2 to TRBJ2-2; maybe TRBD1 (6 bases). Germline V gives CDR1 SNHLY, CDR2 FYNNEI. Trimming took off 10 bases at V and 4 bases at J, with 16 bases between the two ends. CDR3 length: 14 residues.